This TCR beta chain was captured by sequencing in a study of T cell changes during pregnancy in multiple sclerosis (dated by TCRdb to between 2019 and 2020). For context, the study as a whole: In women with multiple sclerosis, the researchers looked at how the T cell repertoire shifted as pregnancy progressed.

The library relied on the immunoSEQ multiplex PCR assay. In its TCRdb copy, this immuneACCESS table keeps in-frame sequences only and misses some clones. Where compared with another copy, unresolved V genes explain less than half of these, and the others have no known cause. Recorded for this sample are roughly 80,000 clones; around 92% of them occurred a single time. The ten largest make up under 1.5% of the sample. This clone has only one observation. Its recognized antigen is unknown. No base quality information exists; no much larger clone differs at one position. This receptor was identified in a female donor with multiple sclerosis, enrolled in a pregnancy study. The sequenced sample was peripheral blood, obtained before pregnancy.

The nucleotides read TGTGCCAGCCGGGTACAACCTCCCCACGACAATGAGCAGTTCTTC. Its coded protein is CASRVQPPHDNEQFF. In this chain, TRBV28 is recombined with TRBJ2-1, with the identity of the D gene unclear. Trimming at the junction amounts to 8 bases on V and 5 bases on J, and the germline ends lie 19 bases apart. The germline V gene sets CDR1 to MDHEN and CDR2 to SYDVKM. Taken from cysteine to phenylalanine, the CDR3 has 15 residues. Here the CDR3 DNA is all that survives: 45 bases in frame from base 1.